The sequence of this T cell receptor (beta chain) was determined in a study of blood T cells in healthy people across ages. Then a second PCR, running roughly 7 to 11 cycles, was carried out with a sample-barcoded 5' primer and a J-beta primer mix. Individual samples furnished no less than 2.5 million CDR3-containing paired-end reads apiece. TCRdb redid the calling of the 5' RACE reads with MiXCR, one entry per CDR3 protein. This sample yields 1.8 million or so distinct CDR3 sequences, of which about two fifths are seen a single time; 23% belongs to the top ten. The CDR3 totals 13 residues. Germline V gene data show CDR1 as DFQATT and CDR2 as SNEGSKA (reference sequence). Trimming cost V 6 bases and J 8 bases; bases outside gene matches: 3. The authors isolated at least 6 million PBMCs per sample.

Sequences were obtained from blood. The sequence was obtained from a human donor in good health. The rearrangement links TRBV20-1 to TRBJ1-6, with 11 bases lining up with TRBD1. The CDR3, as DNA: TGCAGTGCCTGGGGACAGGGGGATTCACCCCTCCACTTT. It specifies CSAWGQGDSPLHF.